The 8 T cell receptor beta chains given below trace back to one sample, sequenced in a study of lymphopenia after photon versus proton radiotherapy. Assay: immunoSEQ multiplex PCR; the TCRdb copy retains only in-frame clones and omits some. The table lists some 41,000 clones, about 82% of them singletons, with under 13% in the top ten. This specimen was peripheral blood, taken from a patient treated with proton-based radiotherapy. These TCRs come from a woman aged 70 to 79 with pancreatic cancer. Some clones in this sample may be carry-over from other donors' samples.

The gene calls are TRBV5-5 and TRBJ2-2; D unresolved. V was shortened by 5 bases and J by 0 bases, with 5 bases between the two germline ends. This CDR3 is built from 13 residues. CDR1 SGHKS and CDR2 YYEKEE come from the germline V gene (reference sequence). CDR3 sequence reads: CASSSANTGELFF. The CDR3 DNA reads TGTGCCAGCAGTTCTGCGAACACCGGGGAGCTGTTTTTT.

By share, this clone counts as medium-sized. The rearrangement links TRBV5-1 to TRBJ1-1; 8 nucleotides align to TRBD1. CDR3 length: 14 amino acids. Trimming at V came to 4 bases and at J to 1 base, leaving 3 bases not matched to a gene. Germline CDR1 and CDR2: SGHRS and YFSETQ. The CDR3 spells CASSAGGQNTEAFF. The CDR3, as DNA: TGCGCCAGCAGCGCAGGGGGCCAGAACACTGAAGCTTTCTTT.

This chain connects TRBV5-1 to TRBJ2-1, with 8 positions matching TRBD1. Germline trimming cut 3 bases from V and 8 bases from J; bases unmatched to any gene: 10. The CDR3 has 15 amino acids. Per germline, CDR1 SGHRS and CDR2 YFSETQ. The CDR3 loop is CASSSQDRVSDEQFF. The CDR3 DNA follows: TGCGCCAGCAGCTCGCAGGACAGGGTAAGCGATGAGCAGTTCTTC. Combining the CDR3 with reference TRBV5-1 and TRBJ2-1 gives the whole variable domain KAGVTQTPRYLIKTRGQQVTLSCSPISGHRSVSWYQQTPGQGLQFLFEYFSETQRNKGNFPGRFSGRQFSNSRSEMNVSTLELGDSALYLCASSSQDRVSDEQFFGPGTRLTVL.

This clone has only a few counts. This chain connects TRBV10-3 to TRBJ1-2; a possible D gene is TRBD1 (5 bases). The V gene's germline CDR1 is ENHRY and CDR2 SYGVKD. There are 15 residues in the CDR3. V lost 3 bases and J lost 1, with 12 bases in between. The CDR3: CAISEGRGGNYGYTF. CDR3 in DNA: TGTGCCATCAGTGAAGGTAGGGGCGGTAACTATGGCTACACCTTC.

This chain links TRBV7-2 with TRBJ2-5; a weak D match, TRBD2 (6 bases). The CDR3 sequence is 14 residues long. The V end lost 5 bases, the J end lost 4 bases, and 14 bases lay between the germline ends. Germline V gives CDR1 SGHTA, CDR2 FQGNSA. This CDR3 reads CASSPRLEGETQYF. The CDR3 nucleotides read TGTGCCAGCAGCCCAAGACTAGAGGGAGAGACCCAGTACTTC.

This clone was observed a handful of times. The chain couples TRBV2 to TRBJ1-3; D is perhaps TRBD1 (5 bases). Trimming removed 2 bases at V and 3 bases at J, with 14 bases between. CDR3 length: 16 amino acids. The V gene's germline CDR1 is SNHLY and CDR2 FYNNEI. The chain's CDR3 is CASSEWIGEGGNTIYF. The DNA of the CDR3 is TGTGCCAGCAGTGAATGGATAGGGGAAGGTGGAAACACCATATATTTT. The complete variable domain, with remaining parts taken from reference TRBV2 and TRBJ1-3, reads EPEVTQTPSHQVTQMGQEVILRCVPISNHLYFYWYRQILGQKVEFLVSFYNNEISEKSEIFDDQFSVERPDGSNFTLKIRSTKLEDSAMYFCASSEWIGEGGNTIYFGEGSWLTVV.

This clone has a single count. The chain is built from TRBV19 and TRBJ1-3; 8 positions agree with TRBD1. The CDR3 covers 18 residues. Unmatched junction bases numbered 11, after V lost 4 bases and J lost 0 bases. Germline V gives CDR1 LNHDA, CDR2 SQIVND (reference sequence). The CDR3 DNA is TGTGCCAGTAGTACCCGGAAAGGACAGGGTACCTCTGGAAACACCATATATTTT. Protein sequence: CASSTRKGQGTSGNTIYF.

The gene calls are TRBV18 and TRBJ1-1; 9 nucleotides match TRBD1. The CDR3 covers 16 residues. V lost 2 bases and J lost 4; bases outside the gene matches: 8. Germline assignment: CDR1 KGHSH and CDR2 LQKENI. CDR3 loop: CASSPMTGGERTEAFF. Here the CDR3 DNA reads TGTGCCAGCTCACCAATGACAGGGGGGGAACGCACTGAAGCTTTCTTT. The full variable domain, with the rest looked up from reference TRBV18 and TRBJ1-1, is NAGVMQNPRHLVRRRGQEARLRCSPMKGHSHVYWYRQLPEEGLKFMVYLQKENIIDESGMPKERFSAEFPKEGPSILRIQQVVRGDSAAYFCASSPMTGGERTEAFFGQGTRLTVV.